This TCR beta chain was identified during a study of response to subunit inactivated influenza vaccine. TCRdb reprocessed the RT-PCR reads via MiXCR and lists one record per CDR3 protein. The sample has about 780,000 distinct CDR3 sequences; 15% to 20% are singletons. The V and J ends lost 3 bases and 0 bases respectively, with 9 bases between them. The V gene's germline CDR1 is MGHRA and CDR2 YSYEKL. There are 16 residues in the CDR3. This clonotype came up many times. Its antigen is not identified. Study-wide results and limits: Authors suggested that a seasonal influenza vaccination recruits few new T cells each time.

The TCR comes from a man aged 50-59 years who received an inactivated influenza vaccine. The chain combines TRBV4-1 with TRBJ1-6, with D tentatively TRBD1 (5 bases). Sample: PBMCs from blood, taken roughly 5 days after vaccination. The CDR3 DNA is TGCGCCAGCAGCCAGGGGGTAGGCTCCTATAATTCACCCCTCCACTTT. It is translated as CASSQGVGSYNSPLHF.